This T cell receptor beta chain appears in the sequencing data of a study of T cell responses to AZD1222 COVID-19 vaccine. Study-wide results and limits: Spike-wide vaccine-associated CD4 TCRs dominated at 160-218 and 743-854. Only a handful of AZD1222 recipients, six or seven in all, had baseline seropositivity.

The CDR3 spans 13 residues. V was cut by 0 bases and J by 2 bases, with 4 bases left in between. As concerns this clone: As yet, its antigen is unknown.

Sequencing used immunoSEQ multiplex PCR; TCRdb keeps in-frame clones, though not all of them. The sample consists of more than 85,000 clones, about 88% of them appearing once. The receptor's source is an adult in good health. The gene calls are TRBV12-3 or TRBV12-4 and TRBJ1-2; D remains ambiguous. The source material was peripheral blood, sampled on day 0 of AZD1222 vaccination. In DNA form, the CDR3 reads TGTGCCAGCAGTTTAGCCCTGAACTATGGCTACACCTTC. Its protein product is CASSLALNYGYTF.